This T cell receptor beta chain came from a study of shared clonotypes between healthy human individuals. Study results and limitations: Sequencing depth was expected to influence donor clonotype sharing.

Using immunoSEQ multiplex PCR, the repertoire was profiled, and TCRdb retains in-frame clones only, with some absent. The profile covers about 1,500,000 clones, with 95% to 97% appearing a single time and roughly 1.2% taken by the ten largest. Recent acute infections and vaccinations were absent in the healthy HIV-negative adult donors. CD4+ cell separation produced CD45RA+ naive and CD45RA-negative memory subsets. This CDR3 contains 12 residues. CDR1 and CDR2 (germline): MNHNS, SASEGT. V was shortened by 9 bases and J by 1 base, with 10 bases between the two germline ends. As regards this clone: Its target is not known. Other nucleotide sequences in the sample specify the same CDR3.

This receptor was identified in a man aged 25 to 45 in good health. The sample was naive CD4+ T cells sorted from blood. Documented subset: CD45RA+ positively selected. V gene TRBV6-1 combines with J gene TRBJ2-7; the D is unclear. The CDR3 region is CASRTDSYEQYF. The CDR3 DNA sequence: TGTGCCAGTAGGACCGATTCCTACGAGCAGTACTTC.